This T cell receptor (beta chain) was found in a study of shared clonotypes between healthy human individuals. Study findings and constraints: Depth was large, yet rarefaction showed that sorted-subset sequencing was incomplete. Memory subsets had estimated richness that was generally smaller than that of naive subsets. Investigators collected only blood, and repertoires in tissues likely differ.

Details on this clone: Its matching antigen is unknown.

TCRdb's copy holds only in-frame clones and misses some; the assay was immunoSEQ multiplex PCR. The sample lists some 900,000 clones, around three quarters occurring once. The CDR3 length is 20 residues. The chain links TRBV1 to TRBJ2-3; TRBD2, the table's D call, lacks a check against the DNA. TRBV1 is shown as a pseudogene. What was sequenced was memory CD4+ T cells sorted from blood. Noted subset: CD45RA-negative fraction. The TCR originated in a man between 18 and 35 years old in good health. The CDR3 loop is CTSSQGLGLAGGLCTDTQYF. As DNA, the CDR3 is TGCACCAGCAGCCAAGGGCTAGGACTAGCGGGGGGCCTCTGCACAGATACGCAGTATTTT.